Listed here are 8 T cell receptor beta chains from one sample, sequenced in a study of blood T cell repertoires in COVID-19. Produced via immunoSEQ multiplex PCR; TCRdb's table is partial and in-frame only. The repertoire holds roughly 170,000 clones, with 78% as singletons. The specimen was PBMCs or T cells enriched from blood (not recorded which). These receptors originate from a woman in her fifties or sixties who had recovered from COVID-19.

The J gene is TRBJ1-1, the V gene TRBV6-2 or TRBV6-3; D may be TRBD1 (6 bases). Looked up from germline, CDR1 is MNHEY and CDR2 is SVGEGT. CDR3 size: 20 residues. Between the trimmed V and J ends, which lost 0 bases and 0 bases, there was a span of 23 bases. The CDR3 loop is CASSYSGQPPTRFMNTEAFF. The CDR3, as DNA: TGTGCCAGCAGTTACTCGGGACAACCCCCGACCCGCTTCATGAACACTGAAGCTTTCTTT.

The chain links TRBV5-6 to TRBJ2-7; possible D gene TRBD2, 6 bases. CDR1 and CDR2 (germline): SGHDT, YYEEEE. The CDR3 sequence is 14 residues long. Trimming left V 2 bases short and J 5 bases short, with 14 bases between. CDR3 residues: CASSFGAGINEQYF. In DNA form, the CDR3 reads TGTGCCAGCAGCTTCGGAGCGGGTATTAACGAGCAGTACTTC. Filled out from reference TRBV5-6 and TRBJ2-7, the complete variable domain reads DAGVTQSPTHLIKTRGQQVTLRCSPKSGHDTVSWYQQALGQGPQFIFQYYEEEERQRGNFPDRFSGHQFPNYSSELNVNALLLGDSALYLCASSFGAGINEQYFGPGTRLTVT.

This chain's CDR3 is CASSLGQGLGTEAFF. CDR3 bases: TGTGCCAGCAGTCTTGGACAGGGTTTAGGCACTGAAGCTTTCTTT. V gene TRBV27 combines with J gene TRBJ1-1; 8 nucleotides line up with TRBD1. CDR1 and CDR2 from the germline V gene are MNHEY and SMNVEV (reference sequence). The CDR3 has 15 residues. The trim removed 5 bases at V and 4 bases at J, leaving 9 bases unmatched.

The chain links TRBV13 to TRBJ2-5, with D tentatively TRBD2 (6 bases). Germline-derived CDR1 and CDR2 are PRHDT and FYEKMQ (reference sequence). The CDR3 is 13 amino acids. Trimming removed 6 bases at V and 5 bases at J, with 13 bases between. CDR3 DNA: TGTGCCAGCAGAAAAGGAGGGGCGGAGACCCAGTACTTC. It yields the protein CASRKGGAETQYF.

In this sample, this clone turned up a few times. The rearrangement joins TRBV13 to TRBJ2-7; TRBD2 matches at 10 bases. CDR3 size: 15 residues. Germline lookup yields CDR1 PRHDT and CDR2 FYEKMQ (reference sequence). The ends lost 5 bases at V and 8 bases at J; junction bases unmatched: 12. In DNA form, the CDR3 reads TGTGCCAGCAGCCCGCCCTCTAGCGGGAGTTGGAAGCAGTACTTC. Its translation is CASSPPSSGSWKQYF.

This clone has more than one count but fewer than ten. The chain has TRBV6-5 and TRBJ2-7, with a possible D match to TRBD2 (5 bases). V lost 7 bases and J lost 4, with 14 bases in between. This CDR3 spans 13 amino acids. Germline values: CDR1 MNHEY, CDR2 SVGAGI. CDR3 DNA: TGTGCCAGCAAGGCGACGGGAAAATACGAGCAGTACTTC. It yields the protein CASKATGKYEQYF.

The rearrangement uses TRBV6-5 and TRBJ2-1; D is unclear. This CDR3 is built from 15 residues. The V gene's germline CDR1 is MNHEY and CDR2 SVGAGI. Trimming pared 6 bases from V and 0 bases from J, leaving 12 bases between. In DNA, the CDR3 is TGTGCCAGCAGAAACCGACGGGTCTCCTACAATGAGCAGTTCTTC. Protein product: CASRNRRVSYNEQFF.

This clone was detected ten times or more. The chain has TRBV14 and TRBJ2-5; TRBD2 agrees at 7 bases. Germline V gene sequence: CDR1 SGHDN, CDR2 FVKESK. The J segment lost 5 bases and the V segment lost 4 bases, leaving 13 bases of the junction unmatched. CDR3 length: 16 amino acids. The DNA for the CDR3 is TGTGCCAGCAGCCCCCTTTCCGTGGGGGAGGGGGAGACCCAGTACTTC. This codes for CASSPLSVGEGETQYF.